This T cell receptor beta chain came from a study of CD8+CD57+ T cells in acquired aplastic anemia (dated by TCRdb to the late 2010s). Context from the whole study: On average, sorted CD4+ and CD8+ cells yielded 2.5 to 3.5 ug of extracted DNA, with a range of about 0.18 to 30 ug. CD8+CD57+ expansion was defined as frequency above the mean frequency observed in healthy subjects.

Results the study describes overall, beyond this receptor: Fewer than 30 CD8+ CDR3 sequences were found in both patients and controls but appeared to be highly expressed in patients and within the immunodominant clones of the patients. Patients and healthy controls showed no significant difference in CD8+ Simpson's diversity (P=0.060).

After removal of 6 bases from V and 5 bases from J, the junction retains 8 bases not matched to a gene. From its cysteine to its phenylalanine, the CDR3 spans 14 amino acids. Just the 42-base CDR3 DNA is kept, in frame starting at base 1. Profiling of TCR beta VDJ combinations and CDR3 sequences used genomic DNA as the template. An Illumina HiSeq 2000 was used for TCR repertoire sequencing. The original pipeline was this. TRBV/TRBJ rearrangement plots, CDR3 size and DJ length profiles, and Simpson's diversity index were used to assess repertoires. Whichever DNA sequence was most abundant in the deep sequencing data was defined as the immunodominant clone. CDR3 amino acid sequences were screened for sharing across subjects and compared with published repertoires and the VDJdb database. The raw public data were reprocessed by TCRdb itself: fastp quality trimming at Q25, MiXCR clonotype calling, in-frame beta chains only. One record per CDR3 amino acid sequence lists the most common genes and DNA. V and J calls and clone size were set by TCRdb, not the authors. Present in this sample are roughly 280,000 distinct CDR3 sequences, 50% to 65% of which were seen just once. Of the sample, approximately 1.2% is held by the ten largest clones.

Patients chosen for sequencing had shown expansion of CD8+CD57+ cells by flow cytometry. Severe acquired aplastic anemia was diagnosed in all patients according to International Study of Aplastic Anemia and Agranulocytosis and Camitta criteria. At the time blood was sampled, none of the patients had received any therapy. In this study, sorted CD4+ and CD8+ T cells from the blood of healthy subjects and of severe aplastic anemia patients had their TCR repertoires deep-sequenced. In the USA, patient enrollment took place under clinicaltrials.gov protocols 00001620, 01623167, 00001397, 00071045, 00081523 and 00961064. Ficoll-Paque density gradient centrifugation was used to isolate peripheral blood mononuclear cells. Before DNA was extracted, CD4+ and CD8+ T cells were sorted using either FACS or magnetic beads. This clonotype was found many times. Its antigen specificity is not known. Base qualities are not recorded, but no much larger clone differs from it by a single base.

The sequence came from a human donor with aplastic anemia. Sequenced material: sorted CD4+, CD8+, or CD8+CD57+ T cells (not recorded which) from PBMCs. This sequence uses TRBV12-3 or TRBV12-4 and TRBJ1-2; the central 8 bases match TRBD1. The nucleotide sequence reads TGTGCCAGCAGATTGACAGGGGCCATTTATGGCTACACCTTC. This is translated as CASRLTGAIYGYTF.